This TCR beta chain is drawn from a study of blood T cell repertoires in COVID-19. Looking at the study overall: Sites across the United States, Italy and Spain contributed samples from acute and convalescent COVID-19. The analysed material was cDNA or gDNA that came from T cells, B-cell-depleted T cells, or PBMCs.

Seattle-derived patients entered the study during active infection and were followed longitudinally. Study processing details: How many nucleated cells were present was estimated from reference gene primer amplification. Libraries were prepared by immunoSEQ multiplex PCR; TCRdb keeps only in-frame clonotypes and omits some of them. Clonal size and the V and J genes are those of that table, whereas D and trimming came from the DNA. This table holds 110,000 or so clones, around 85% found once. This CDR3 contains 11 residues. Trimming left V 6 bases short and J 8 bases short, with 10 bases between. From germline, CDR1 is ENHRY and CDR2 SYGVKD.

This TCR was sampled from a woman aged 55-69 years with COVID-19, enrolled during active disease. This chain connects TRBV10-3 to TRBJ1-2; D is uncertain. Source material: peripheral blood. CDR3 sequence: CAISRDVGYTF. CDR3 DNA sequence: TGTGCCATCAGCCGGGATGTGGGCTACACCTTC.